The rows below give T cell receptor beta chains drawn from one sample of a study of T cells after yellow fever vaccination. TCRdb passed the 5' RACE reads through MiXCR, listing each CDR3 protein once. The sample yields 200,000 to 250,000 distinct CDR3 sequences, 3% to 3.5% seen once. This specimen was CD4+ T cells sorted from PBMCs, taken 10 days after the yellow fever booster vaccination. These TCRs come from a man younger than 35 who received the YFV17D yellow fever vaccine. The CDR3 runs from the conserved cysteine through the conserved F or W. Fields, in order: J gene, clone size, D gene, V gene, CDR3 protein, CDR3 DNA. D genes are given only for firm matches. Not every row has a clone size; where given, it reads once, few, many or a size class.

j_call: TRBJ2-3
clone_size: few
d_call: TRBD2
v_call: TRBV7-6
cdr3_aa: CASSLALAGGRTDTQYF
cdr3_nt: TGTGCCAGCAGCTTAGCACTAGCGGGGGGACGCACAGATACGCAGTATTTT

j_call: TRBJ1-1
clone_size: few
d_call: NA
v_call: TRBV28
cdr3_aa: CASSISSGHAFF
cdr3_nt: TGTGCCAGCAGTATAAGTTCAGGGCATGCTTTCTTT

j_call: TRBJ1-2
clone_size: many
d_call: NA
v_call: TRBV7-2
cdr3_aa: CASSSYRDYGYTF
cdr3_nt: TGTGCCAGCAGCTCTTACAGGGACTATGGCTACACCTTC

j_call: TRBJ2-5
clone_size: many
d_call: NA
v_call: TRBV12-3/TRBV12-4
cdr3_aa: CASSSPGVPTQYF
cdr3_nt: TGTGCCAGCAGCTCCCCCGGGGTACCGACCCAGTACTTC

j_call: TRBJ1-3
clone_size: many
d_call: NA
v_call: TRBV9
cdr3_aa: CASSVERRSSGNTIYF
cdr3_nt: TGTGCCAGCAGCGTAGAACGACGCAGCTCTGGAAACACCATATATTTT

j_call: TRBJ2-7
clone_size: few
d_call: NA
v_call: TRBV20-1
cdr3_aa: CSARDPGGVSYEQYF
cdr3_nt: TGCAGTGCTAGAGATCCAGGGGGGGTCTCCTACGAGCAGTACTTC

j_call: TRBJ1-1
clone_size: NA
d_call: NA
v_call: TRBV18
cdr3_aa: CASSPRDTVGGNTEAFF
cdr3_nt: TGTGCCAGCTCACCTAGGGACACAGTAGGCGGGAACACTGAAGCTTTCTTT

j_call: TRBJ2-7
clone_size: few
d_call: NA
v_call: TRBV5-4
cdr3_aa: CASRLAGFDEQYF
cdr3_nt: TGTGCCAGCAGGTTGGCAGGGTTCGACGAGCAGTACTTC

j_call: TRBJ1-1
clone_size: NA
d_call: TRBD1
v_call: TRBV7-3
cdr3_aa: CASSWDRDTEAFF
cdr3_nt: TGTGCCAGCAGCTGGGACAGGGACACTGAAGCTTTCTTT

j_call: TRBJ2-1
clone_size: few
d_call: TRBD2
v_call: TRBV7-8
cdr3_aa: CASKLAGGYRDEQFF
cdr3_nt: TGTGCCAGCAAACTAGCGGGGGGTTACAGGGATGAGCAGTTCTTC

j_call: TRBJ1-4
clone_size: many
d_call: NA
v_call: TRBV5-1
cdr3_aa: CASKPDPTNEKLFF
cdr3_nt: TGCGCCAGCAAACCGGACCCAACTAATGAAAAACTGTTTTTT

j_call: TRBJ2-6
clone_size: NA
d_call: NA
v_call: TRBV5-6
cdr3_aa: CAGGSVGPSGANVLTF
cdr3_nt: TGTGCCGGGGGGAGCGTGGGTCCCTCTGGGGCCAACGTCCTGACTTTC

j_call: TRBJ1-4
clone_size: few
d_call: NA
v_call: TRBV10-3
cdr3_aa: CAISDSLNEKLFF
cdr3_nt: TGTGCCATCAGCGACAGCCTTAATGAAAAACTGTTTTTT

j_call: TRBJ2-3
clone_size: NA
d_call: NA
v_call: TRBV7-2
cdr3_aa: CASSHPGLAGLDTQYF
cdr3_nt: TGTGCCAGCAGCCACCCGGGACTCGCGGGATTAGATACGCAGTATTTT

j_call: TRBJ1-4
clone_size: NA
d_call: NA
v_call: TRBV13
cdr3_aa: CASSMRGKLFF
cdr3_nt: TGTGCCAGCAGCATGAGGGGGAAACTGTTTTTT

j_call: TRBJ1-4
clone_size: many
d_call: NA
v_call: TRBV14
cdr3_aa: CASSQTTWSGNEKLFF
cdr3_nt: TGTGCCAGCAGCCAGACTACATGGTCCGGTAATGAAAAACTGTTTTTT

j_call: TRBJ2-1
clone_size: many
d_call: TRBD2
v_call: TRBV7-9
cdr3_aa: CASSLGGVNEQFF
cdr3_nt: TGTGCCAGCAGCTTGGGGGGGGTTAATGAGCAGTTCTTC

j_call: TRBJ2-1
clone_size: many
d_call: NA
v_call: TRBV6-5
cdr3_aa: CASSYVGRNNEQFF
cdr3_nt: TGTGCCAGCAGTTATGTCGGGAGAAACAATGAGCAGTTCTTC

j_call: TRBJ1-1
clone_size: many
d_call: NA
v_call: TRBV20-1
cdr3_aa: CSVSSRGGVETEAFF
cdr3_nt: TGCAGTGTTTCCTCGAGGGGAGGGGTGGAGACTGAAGCTTTCTTT

j_call: TRBJ1-6
clone_size: NA
d_call: NA
v_call: TRBV25-1
cdr3_aa: CASSEYNSASPLHF
cdr3_nt: TGTGCCAGCAGTGAATATAATTCCGCTTCACCCCTCCACTTT